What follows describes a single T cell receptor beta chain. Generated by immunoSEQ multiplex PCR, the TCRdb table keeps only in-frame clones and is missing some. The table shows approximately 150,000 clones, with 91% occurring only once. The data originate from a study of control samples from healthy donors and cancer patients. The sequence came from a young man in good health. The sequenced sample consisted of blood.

This chain's CDR3 is CASSKPGGSMNTEAFF. CDR3 coding DNA: TGTGCCAGCAGCAAACCGGGGGGATCCATGAACACTGAAGCTTTCTTT. The chain links TRBV21-1 to TRBJ1-1. TRBV21-1 is deemed a pseudogene. The CDR3 has 16 amino acids.